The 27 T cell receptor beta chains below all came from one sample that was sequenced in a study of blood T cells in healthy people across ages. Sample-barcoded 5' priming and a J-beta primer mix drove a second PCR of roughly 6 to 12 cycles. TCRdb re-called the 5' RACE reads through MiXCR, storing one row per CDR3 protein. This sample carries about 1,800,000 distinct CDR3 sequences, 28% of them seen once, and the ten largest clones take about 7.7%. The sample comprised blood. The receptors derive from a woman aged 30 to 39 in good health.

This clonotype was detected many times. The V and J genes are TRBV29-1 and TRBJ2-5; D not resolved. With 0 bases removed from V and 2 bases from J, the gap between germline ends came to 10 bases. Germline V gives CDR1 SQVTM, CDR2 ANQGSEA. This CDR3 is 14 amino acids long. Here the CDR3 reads CSVEDGRKQETQYF. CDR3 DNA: TGCAGCGTTGAAGATGGACGCAAACAAGAGACCCAGTACTTC.

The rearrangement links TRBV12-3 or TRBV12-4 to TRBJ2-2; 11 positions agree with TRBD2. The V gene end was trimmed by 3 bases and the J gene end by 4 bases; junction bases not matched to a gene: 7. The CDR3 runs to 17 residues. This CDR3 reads CASSLEIAGGFTGELFF. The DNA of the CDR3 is TGTGCCAGCAGTTTGGAAATAGCGGGAGGGTTCACCGGGGAGCTGTTTTTT.

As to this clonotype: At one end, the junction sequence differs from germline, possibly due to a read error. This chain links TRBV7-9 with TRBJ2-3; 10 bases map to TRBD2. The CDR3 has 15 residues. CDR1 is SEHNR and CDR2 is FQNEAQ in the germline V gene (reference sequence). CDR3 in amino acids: CASSLAGADTDTQYF. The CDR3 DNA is TGTGCCAGCAGCCTAGCGGGGGCCGACACAGATACGCAGTATTTT. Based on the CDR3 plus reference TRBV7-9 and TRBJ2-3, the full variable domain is DTGVSQNPRHKITKRGQNVTFRCDPISEHNRLYWYRQTLGQGPEFLTYFQNEAQLEKSRLLSDRFSAERPKGSFSTLEIQRTEQGDSAMYLCASSLAGADTDTQYFGPGTRLTVL.

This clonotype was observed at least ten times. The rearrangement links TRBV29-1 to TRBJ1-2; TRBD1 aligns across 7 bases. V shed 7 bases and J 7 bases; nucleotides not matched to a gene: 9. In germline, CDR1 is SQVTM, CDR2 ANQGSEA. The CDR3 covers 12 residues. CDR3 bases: TGCAGCGGGGTAGAGGGGGCCTTTGGCTACACCTTC. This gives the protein CSGVEGAFGYTF.

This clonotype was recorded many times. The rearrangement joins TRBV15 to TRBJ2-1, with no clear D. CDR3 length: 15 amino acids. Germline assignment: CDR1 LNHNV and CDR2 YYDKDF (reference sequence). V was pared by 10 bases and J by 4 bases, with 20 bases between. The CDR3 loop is CAIATLARVYNEQFF. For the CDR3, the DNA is TGTGCCATCGCCACATTAGCTAGGGTTTACAATGAGCAGTTCTTC.

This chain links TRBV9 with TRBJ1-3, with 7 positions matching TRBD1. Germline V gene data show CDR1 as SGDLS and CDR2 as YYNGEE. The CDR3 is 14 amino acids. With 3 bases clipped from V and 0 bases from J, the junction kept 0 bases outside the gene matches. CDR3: CASSGQGSGNTIYF. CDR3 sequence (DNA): TGTGCCAGCAGCGGACAGGGCTCTGGAAACACCATATATTTT.

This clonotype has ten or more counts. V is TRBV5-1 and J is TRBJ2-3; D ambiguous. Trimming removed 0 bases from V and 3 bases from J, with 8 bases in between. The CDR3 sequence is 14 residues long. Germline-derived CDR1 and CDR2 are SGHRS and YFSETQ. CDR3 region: CASSLAAGTDTQYF. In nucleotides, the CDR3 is TGCGCCAGCAGCTTGGCGGCCGGGACAGATACGCAGTATTTT. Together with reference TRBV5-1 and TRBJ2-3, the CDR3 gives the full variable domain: KAGVTQTPRYLIKTRGQQVTLSCSPISGHRSVSWYQQTPGQGLQFLFEYFSETQRNKGNFPGRFSGRQFSNSRSEMNVSTLELGDSALYLCASSLAAGTDTQYFGPGTRLTVL.

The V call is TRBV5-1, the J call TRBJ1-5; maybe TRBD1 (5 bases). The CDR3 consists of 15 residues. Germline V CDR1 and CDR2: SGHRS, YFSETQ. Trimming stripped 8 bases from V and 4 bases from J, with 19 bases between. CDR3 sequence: CASARGTDQNQPQHF. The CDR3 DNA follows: TGCGCCAGTGCGAGAGGGACGGATCAAAATCAGCCCCAGCATTTT.

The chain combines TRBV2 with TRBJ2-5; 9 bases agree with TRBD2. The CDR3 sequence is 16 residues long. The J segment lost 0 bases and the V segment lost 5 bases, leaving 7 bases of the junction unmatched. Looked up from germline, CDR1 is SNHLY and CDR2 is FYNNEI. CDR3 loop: CASSTQAGGHQETQYF. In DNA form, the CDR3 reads TGTGCCAGCAGTACACAAGCGGGGGGACACCAAGAGACCCAGTACTTC.

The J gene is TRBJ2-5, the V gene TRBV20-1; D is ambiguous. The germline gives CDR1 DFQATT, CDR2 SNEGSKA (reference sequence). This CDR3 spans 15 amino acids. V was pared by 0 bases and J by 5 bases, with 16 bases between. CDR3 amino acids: CSARDPSPLRETQYF. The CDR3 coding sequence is TGCAGTGCTAGAGATCCTAGTCCCCTGCGGGAGACCCAGTACTTC.

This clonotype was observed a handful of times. The CDR3 nucleotides are TGTGCCTGGAGTGTAGACTGGACTCAAGAGACCCAGTACTTC. Protein product: CAWSVDWTQETQYF. The chain is built from TRBV30 and TRBJ2-5; the D gene is possibly TRBD2 (5 bases). The CDR3 has 14 amino acids. Deletions cut 0 bases from V and 2 bases from J, with 10 bases between. The germline V gene encodes CDR1 GTSNPN and CDR2 SVGIG (reference sequence). Full variable domain (missing parts from reference TRBV30 and TRBJ2-5): SQTIHQWPATLVQPVGSPLSLECTVEGTSNPNLYWYRQAAGRGLQLLFYSVGIGQISSEVPQNLSASRPQDRQFILSSKKLLLSDSGFYLCAWSVDWTQETQYFGPGTRLLVL.

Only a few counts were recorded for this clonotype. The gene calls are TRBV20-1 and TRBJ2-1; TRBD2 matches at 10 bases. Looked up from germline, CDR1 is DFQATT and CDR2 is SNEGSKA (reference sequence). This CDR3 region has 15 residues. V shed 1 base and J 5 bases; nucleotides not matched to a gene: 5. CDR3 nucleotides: TGCAGTGCTAGAGGAGGAGCGGGGGGGCACAATGAGCAGTTCTTC. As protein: CSARGGAGGHNEQFF.

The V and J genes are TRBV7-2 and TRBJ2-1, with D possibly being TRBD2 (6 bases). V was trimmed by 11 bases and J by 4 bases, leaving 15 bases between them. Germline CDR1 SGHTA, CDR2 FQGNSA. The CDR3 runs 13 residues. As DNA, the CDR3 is TGTGCCGACTCGATAGCGGTTTACAATGAGCAGTTCTTC. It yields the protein CADSIAVYNEQFF.

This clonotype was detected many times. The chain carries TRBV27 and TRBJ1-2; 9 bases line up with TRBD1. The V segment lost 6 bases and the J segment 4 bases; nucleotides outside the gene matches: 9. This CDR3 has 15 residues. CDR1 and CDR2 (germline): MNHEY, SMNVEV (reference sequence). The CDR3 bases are TGTGCCAGCAGCTCCACAGGGGGCCTATCCTATGGCTACACCTTC. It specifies CASSSTGGLSYGYTF.

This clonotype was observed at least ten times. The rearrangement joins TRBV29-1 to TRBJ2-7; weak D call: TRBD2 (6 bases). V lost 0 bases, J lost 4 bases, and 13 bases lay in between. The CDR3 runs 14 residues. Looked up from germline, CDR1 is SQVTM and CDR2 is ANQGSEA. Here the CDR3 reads CSVEEWQGGYEQYF. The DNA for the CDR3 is TGCAGCGTTGAAGAGTGGCAGGGAGGTTACGAGCAGTACTTC.

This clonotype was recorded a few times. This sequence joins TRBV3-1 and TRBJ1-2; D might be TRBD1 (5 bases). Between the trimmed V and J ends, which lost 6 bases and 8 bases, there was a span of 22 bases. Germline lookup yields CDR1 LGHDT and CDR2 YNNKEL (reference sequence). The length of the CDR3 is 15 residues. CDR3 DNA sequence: TGTGCCAGCAGTCTGGGGAGGCTGGCAGGGAACGGCTACACCTTC. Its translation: CASSLGRLAGNGYTF.

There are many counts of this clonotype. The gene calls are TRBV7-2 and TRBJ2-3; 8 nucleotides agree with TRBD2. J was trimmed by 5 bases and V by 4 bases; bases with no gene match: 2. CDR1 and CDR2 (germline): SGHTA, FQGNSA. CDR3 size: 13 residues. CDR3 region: CASSSAGVDTQYF. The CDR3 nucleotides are TGTGCCAGCAGCTCAGCGGGAGTAGATACGCAGTATTTT.

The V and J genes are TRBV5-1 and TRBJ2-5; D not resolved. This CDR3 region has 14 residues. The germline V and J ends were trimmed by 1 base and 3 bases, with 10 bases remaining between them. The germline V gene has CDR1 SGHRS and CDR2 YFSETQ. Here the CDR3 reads CASSLSNSEETQYF. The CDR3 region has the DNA TGCGCCAGCAGCTTGAGTAATTCAGAAGAGACCCAGTACTTC.

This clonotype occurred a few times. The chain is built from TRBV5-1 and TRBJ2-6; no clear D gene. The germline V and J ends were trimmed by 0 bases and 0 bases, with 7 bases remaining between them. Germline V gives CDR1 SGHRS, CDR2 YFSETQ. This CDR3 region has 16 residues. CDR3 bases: TGCGCCAGCAGCTTGGAGTCGGGCTCTGGGGCCAACGTCCTGACTTTC. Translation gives CASSLESGSGANVLTF.

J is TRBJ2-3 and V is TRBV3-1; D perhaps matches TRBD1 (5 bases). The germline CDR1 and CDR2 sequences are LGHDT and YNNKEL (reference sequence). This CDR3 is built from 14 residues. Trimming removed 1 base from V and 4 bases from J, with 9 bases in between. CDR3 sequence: CASSQVGEADTQYF. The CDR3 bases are TGTGCCAGCAGCCAAGTAGGGGAAGCAGATACGCAGTATTTT.

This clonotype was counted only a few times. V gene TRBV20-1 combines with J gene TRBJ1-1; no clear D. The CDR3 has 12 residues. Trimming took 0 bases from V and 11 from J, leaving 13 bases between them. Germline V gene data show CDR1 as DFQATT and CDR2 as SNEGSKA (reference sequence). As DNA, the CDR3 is TGCAGTGCTAGAGAGGGTGGCAGGCGGGCTTTCTTT. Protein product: CSAREGGRRAFF.

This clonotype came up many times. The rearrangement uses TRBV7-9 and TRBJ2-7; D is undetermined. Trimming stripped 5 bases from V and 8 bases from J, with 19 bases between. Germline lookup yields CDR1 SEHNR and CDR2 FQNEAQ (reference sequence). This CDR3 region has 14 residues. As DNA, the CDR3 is TGTGCCAGCAGCCCCCAGTCGGGCCCCTGGAAGCAGTACTTC. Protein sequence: CASSPQSGPWKQYF. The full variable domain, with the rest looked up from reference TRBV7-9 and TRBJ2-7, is DTGVSQNPRHKITKRGQNVTFRCDPISEHNRLYWYRQTLGQGPEFLTYFQNEAQLEKSRLLSDRFSAERPKGSFSTLEIQRTEQGDSAMYLCASSPQSGPWKQYFGPGTRLTVT.

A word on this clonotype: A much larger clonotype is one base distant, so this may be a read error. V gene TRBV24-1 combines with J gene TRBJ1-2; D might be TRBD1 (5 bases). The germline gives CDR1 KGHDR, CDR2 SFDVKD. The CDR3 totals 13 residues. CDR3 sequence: CATSRGSNYGYAF. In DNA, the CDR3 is TGTGCCACCAGTCGGGGCTCTAACTATGGCTACGCCTTC.

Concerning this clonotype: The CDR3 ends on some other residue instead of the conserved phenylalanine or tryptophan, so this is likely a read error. The CDR3 DNA sequence: TGTGCCAGCAGCTTAGCGGGAGGATACAATGAGCAGTTCGTC. It specifies CASSLAGGYNEQFV. V is TRBV7-7 and J is TRBJ2-1; D may be TRBD2 (6 bases). This CDR3 has 14 residues. From germline, CDR1 is SSHAT and CDR2 FNYEAQ (reference sequence). The V gene lost 0 bases and the J gene lost 4 bases, with 7 bases spanning the gap.

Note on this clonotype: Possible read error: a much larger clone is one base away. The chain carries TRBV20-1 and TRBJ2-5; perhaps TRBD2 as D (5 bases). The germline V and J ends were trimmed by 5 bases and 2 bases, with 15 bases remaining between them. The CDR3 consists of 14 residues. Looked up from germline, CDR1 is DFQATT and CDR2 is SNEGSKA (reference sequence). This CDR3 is CSAGLFGEQETQYF. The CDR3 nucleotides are TGCAGTGCTGGATTATTCGGGGAGCAAGAGACCCAGTACTTC.

The CDR3: CASSLGWRSGYEQYF. CDR3 DNA sequence: TGTGCCAGCAGCTTAGGTTGGCGAAGCGGCTACGAGCAGTACTTC. The chain recombines TRBV7-2 with TRBJ2-7; D may be TRBD2 (5 bases). This CDR3 spans 15 amino acids. The germline CDR1 and CDR2 sequences are SGHTA and FQGNSA. The V end lost 1 base, the J end lost 3 bases, and 13 bases lay between the germline ends.

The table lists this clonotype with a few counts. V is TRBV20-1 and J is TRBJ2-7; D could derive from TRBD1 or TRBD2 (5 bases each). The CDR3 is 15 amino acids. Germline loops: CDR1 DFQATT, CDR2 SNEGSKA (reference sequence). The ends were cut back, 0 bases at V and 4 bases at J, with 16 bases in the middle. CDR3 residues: CSARDNGAGAYEQYF. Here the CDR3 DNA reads TGCAGTGCTAGAGATAACGGGGCTGGGGCGTACGAGCAGTACTTC.